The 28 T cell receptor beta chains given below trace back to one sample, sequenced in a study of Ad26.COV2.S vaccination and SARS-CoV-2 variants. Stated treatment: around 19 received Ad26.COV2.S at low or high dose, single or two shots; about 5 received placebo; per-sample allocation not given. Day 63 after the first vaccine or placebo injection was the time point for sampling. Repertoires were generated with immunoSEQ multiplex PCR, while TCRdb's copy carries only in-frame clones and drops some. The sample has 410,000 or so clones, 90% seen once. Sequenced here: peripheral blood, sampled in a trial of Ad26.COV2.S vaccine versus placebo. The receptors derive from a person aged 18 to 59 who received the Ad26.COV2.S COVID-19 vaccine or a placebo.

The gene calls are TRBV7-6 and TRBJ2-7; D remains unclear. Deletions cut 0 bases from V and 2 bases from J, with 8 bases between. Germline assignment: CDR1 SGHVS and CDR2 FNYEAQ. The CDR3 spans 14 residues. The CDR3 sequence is CASSLADGPYEQYF. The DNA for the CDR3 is TGTGCCAGCAGCTTAGCCGACGGCCCCTACGAGCAGTACTTC.

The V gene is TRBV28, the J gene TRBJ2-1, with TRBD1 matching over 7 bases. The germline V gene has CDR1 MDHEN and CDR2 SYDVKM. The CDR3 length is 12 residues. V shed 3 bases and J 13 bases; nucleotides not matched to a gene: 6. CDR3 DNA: TGTGCCAGCAGTTTTGTGACAGGGAGACAGTTCTTC. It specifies CASSFVTGRQFF.

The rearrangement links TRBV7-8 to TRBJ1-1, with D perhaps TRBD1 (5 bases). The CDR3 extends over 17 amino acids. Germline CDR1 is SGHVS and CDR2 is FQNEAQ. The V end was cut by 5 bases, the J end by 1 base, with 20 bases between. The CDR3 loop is CASSTSAGVLGNTEAFF. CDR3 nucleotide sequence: TGTGCCAGCAGCACCTCCGCGGGGGTCTTGGGGAACACTGAAGCTTTCTTT.

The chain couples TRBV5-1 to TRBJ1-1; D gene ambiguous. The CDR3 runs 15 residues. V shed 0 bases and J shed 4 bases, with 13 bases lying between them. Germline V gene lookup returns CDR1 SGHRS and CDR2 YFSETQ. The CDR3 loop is CASSLDRGGSTEAFF. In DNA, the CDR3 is TGCGCCAGCAGCTTGGACCGGGGTGGAAGCACTGAAGCTTTCTTT.

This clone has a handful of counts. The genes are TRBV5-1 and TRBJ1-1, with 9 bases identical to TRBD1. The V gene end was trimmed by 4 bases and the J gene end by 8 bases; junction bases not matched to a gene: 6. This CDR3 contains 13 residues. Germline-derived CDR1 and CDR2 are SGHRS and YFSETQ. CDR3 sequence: CASSISTGGEAFF. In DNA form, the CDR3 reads TGCGCCAGCAGCATTTCGACAGGGGGGGAAGCTTTCTTT.

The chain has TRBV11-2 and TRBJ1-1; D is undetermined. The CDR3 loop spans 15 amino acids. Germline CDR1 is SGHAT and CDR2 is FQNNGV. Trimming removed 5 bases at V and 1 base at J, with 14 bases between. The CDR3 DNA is TGTGCCAGCAGCCAAGCGGGCCAGCAGAACACTGAAGCTTTCTTT. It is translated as CASSQAGQQNTEAFF.

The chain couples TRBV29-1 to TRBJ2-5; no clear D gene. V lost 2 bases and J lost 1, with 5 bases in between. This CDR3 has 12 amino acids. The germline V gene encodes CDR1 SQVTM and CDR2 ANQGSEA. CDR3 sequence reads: CSVEQSQETQYF. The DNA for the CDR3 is TGCAGCGTTGAACAGTCCCAAGAGACCCAGTACTTC. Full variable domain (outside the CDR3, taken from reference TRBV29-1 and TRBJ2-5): SAVISQKPSRDICQRGTSLTIQCQVDSQVTMMFWYRQQPGQSLTLIATANQGSEATYESGFVIDKFPISRPNLTFSTLTVSNMSPEDSSIYLCSVEQSQETQYFGPGTRLLVL.

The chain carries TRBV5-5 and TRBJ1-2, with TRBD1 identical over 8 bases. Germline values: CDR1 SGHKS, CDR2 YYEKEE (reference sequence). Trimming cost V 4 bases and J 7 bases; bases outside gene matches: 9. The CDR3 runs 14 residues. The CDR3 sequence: CASSQPGTGSGYTF. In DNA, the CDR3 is TGTGCCAGCAGCCAGCCAGGGACAGGCTCTGGCTACACCTTC.

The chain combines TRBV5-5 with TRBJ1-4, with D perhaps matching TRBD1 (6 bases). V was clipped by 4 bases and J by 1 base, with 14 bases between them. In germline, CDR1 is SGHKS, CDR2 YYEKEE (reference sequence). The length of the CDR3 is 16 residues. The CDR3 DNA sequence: TGTGCCAGCAGCCAGCGTGCCAGGGGAACTAATGAAAAACTGTTTTTT. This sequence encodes CASSQRARGTNEKLFF.

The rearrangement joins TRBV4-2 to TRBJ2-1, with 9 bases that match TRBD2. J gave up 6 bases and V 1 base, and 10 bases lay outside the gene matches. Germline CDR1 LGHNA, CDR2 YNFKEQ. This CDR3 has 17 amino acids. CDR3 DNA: TGTGCCAGCAGCCAAGGGGTTGGCGGGAGGGCCCTCAATGAGCAGTTCTTC. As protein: CASSQGVGGRALNEQFF.

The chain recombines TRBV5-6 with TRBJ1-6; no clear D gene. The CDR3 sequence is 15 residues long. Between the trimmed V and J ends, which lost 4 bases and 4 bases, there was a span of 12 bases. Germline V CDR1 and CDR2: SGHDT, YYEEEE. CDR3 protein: CASSPAWQYNSPLHF. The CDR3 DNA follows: TGTGCCAGCAGCCCCGCGTGGCAGTATAATTCACCCCTCCACTTT.

CDR3: CASSQDLAGGGGYTF. The CDR3 DNA reads TGCGCCAGCAGCCAAGATTTGGCAGGAGGTGGTGGCTACACCTTC. This rearrangement joins TRBV4-1 to TRBJ1-2; no clear D gene. The germline gives CDR1 MGHRA, CDR2 YSYEKL. The CDR3 is made up of 15 amino acids. V dropped 0 bases and J dropped 7 bases, with 15 bases sitting between them.

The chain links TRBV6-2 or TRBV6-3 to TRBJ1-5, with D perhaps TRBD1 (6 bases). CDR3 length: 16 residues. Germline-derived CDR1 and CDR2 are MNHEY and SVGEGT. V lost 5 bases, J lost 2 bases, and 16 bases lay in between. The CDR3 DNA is TGTGCCAGCAGTCTAATGAGACAGGTGGGCAATCAGCCCCAGCATTTT. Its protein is CASSLMRQVGNQPQHF.

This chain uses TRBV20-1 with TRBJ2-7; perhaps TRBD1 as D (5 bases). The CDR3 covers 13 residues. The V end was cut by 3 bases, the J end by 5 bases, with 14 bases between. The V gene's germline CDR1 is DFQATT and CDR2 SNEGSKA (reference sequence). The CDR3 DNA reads TGCAGTGCTAGTATACAGGCTAGGAACGAGCAGTACTTC. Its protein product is CSASIQARNEQYF.

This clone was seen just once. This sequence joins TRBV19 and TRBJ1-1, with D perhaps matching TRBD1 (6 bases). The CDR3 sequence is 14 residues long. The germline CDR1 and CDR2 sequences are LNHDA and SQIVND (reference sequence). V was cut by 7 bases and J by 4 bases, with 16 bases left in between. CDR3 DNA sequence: TGTGCCAGTACCCCTTCACAGGGTTTCACTGAAGCTTTCTTT. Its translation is CASTPSQGFTEAFF. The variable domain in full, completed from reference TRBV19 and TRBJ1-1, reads DGGITQSPKYLFRKEGQNVTLSCEQNLNHDAMYWYRQDPGQGLRLIYYSQIVNDFQKGDIAEGYSVSREKKESFPLTVTSAQKNPTAFYLCASTPSQGFTEAFFGQGTRLTVV.

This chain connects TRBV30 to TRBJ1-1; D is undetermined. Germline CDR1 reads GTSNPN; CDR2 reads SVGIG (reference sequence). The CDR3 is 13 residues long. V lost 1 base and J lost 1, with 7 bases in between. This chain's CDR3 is CAWSGQWNTEAFF. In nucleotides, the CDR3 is TGTGCCTGGAGTGGACAATGGAACACTGAAGCTTTCTTT.

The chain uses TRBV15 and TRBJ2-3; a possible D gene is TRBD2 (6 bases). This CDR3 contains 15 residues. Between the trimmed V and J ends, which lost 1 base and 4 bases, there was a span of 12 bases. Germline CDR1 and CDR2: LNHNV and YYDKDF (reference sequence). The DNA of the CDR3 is TGTGCCACCAGCAGAGTTCAGGCGGGACCAGATACGCAGTATTTT. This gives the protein CATSRVQAGPDTQYF. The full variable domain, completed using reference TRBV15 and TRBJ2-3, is DAMVIQNPRYQVTQFGKPVTLSCSQTLNHNVMYWYQQKSSQAPKLLFHYYDKDFNNEADTPDNFQSRRPNTSFCFLDIRSPGLGDTAMYLCATSRVQAGPDTQYFGPGTRLTVL.

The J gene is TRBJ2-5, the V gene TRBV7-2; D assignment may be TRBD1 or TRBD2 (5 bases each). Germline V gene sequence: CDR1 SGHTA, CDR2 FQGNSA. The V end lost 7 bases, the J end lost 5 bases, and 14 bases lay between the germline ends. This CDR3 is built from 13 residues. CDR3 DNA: TGTGCCAGCAACCTACGGGGCGAGGAGACCCAGTACTTC. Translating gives CASNLRGEETQYF. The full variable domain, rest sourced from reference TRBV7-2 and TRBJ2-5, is GAGVSQSPSNKVTEKGKDVELRCDPISGHTALYWYRQSLGQGLEFLIYFQGNSAPDKSGLPSDRFSAERTGGSVSTLTIQRTQQEDSAVYLCASNLRGEETQYFGPGTRLLVL.

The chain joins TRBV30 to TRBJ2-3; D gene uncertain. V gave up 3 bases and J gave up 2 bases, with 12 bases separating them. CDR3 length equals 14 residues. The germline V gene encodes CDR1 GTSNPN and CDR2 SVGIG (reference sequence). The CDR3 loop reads CAWRHGFNTDTQYF. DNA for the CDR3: TGTGCCTGGAGGCACGGGTTCAACACAGATACGCAGTATTTT.

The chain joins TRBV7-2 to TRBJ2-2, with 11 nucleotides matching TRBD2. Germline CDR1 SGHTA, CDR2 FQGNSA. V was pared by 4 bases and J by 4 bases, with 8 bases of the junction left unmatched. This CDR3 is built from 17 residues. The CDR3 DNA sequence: TGTGCCAGCAGCTCAAGGGGGCTAGCGGGAGGCACCGGGGAGCTGTTTTTT. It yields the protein CASSSRGLAGGTGELFF.

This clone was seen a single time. The DNA for the CDR3 is TGTGCCAGCAGCTCCAAGGGTAGCGGGAGGGCCCCGAGTTCCTACAATGAGCAGTTCTTC. It is translated as CASSSKGSGRAPSSYNEQFF. This rearrangement joins TRBV9 to TRBJ2-1, with 11 bases aligning to TRBD2. CDR3 length: 20 residues. The J segment lost 1 base and the V segment lost 4 bases, leaving 16 bases of the junction unmatched. Germline V gene data show CDR1 as SGDLS and CDR2 as YYNGEE. The full variable domain, in which reference TRBV9 and TRBJ2-1 provide the parts outside the CDR3, is DSGVTQTPKHLITATGQRVTLRCSPRSGDLSVYWYQQSLDQGLQFLIQYYNGEERAKGNILERFSAQQFPDLHSELNLSSLELGDSALYFCASSSKGSGRAPSSYNEQFFGPGTRLTVL.

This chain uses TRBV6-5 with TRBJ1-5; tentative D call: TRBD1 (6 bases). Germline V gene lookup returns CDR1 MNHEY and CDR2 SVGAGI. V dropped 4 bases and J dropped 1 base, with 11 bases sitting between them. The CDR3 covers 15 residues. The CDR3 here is CASSSIGGSNQPQHF. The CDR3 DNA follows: TGTGCCAGCAGTTCTATAGGGGGGAGCAATCAGCCCCAGCATTTT.

The CDR3 loop is CASSIEGRLLNSPLHF. The CDR3 DNA sequence: TGTGCCAGTAGTATAGAAGGACGTCTCCTTAATTCACCCCTCCACTTT. The rearrangement links TRBV19 to TRBJ1-6; D remains unclear. This CDR3 comprises 16 residues. V was cut by 0 bases and J by 6 bases, with 12 bases left in between. Germline CDR1 is LNHDA and CDR2 is SQIVND (reference sequence). The full variable domain, with the rest looked up from reference TRBV19 and TRBJ1-6, is DGGITQSPKYLFRKEGQNVTLSCEQNLNHDAMYWYRQDPGQGLRLIYYSQIVNDFQKGDIAEGYSVSREKKESFPLTVTSAQKNPTAFYLCASSIEGRLLNSPLHFGNGTRLTVT.

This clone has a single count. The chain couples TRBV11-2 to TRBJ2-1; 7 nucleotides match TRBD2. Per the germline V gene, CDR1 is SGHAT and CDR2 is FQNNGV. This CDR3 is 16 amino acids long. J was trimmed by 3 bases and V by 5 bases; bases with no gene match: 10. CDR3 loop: CASSLGWAGVYNEQFF. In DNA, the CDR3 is TGTGCCAGCAGCCTTGGTTGGGCGGGAGTCTACAATGAGCAGTTCTTC.

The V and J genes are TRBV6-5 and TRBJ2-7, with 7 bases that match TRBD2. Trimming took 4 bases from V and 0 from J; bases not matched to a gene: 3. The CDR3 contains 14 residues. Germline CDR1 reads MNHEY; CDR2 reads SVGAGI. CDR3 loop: CASSLAGISYEQYF. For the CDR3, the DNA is TGTGCCAGCAGTTTAGCGGGTATCTCCTACGAGCAGTACTTC.

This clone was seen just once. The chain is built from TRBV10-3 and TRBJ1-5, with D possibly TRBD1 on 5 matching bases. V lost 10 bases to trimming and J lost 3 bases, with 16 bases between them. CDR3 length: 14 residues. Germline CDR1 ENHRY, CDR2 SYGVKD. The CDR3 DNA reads TGTGCCACCTCCCCAGGGATTCCCAATCAGCCCCAGCATTTT. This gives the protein CATSPGIPNQPQHF.

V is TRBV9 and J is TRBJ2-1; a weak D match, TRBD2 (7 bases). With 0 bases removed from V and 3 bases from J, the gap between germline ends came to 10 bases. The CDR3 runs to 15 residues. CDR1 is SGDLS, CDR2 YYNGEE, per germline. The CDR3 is CASSVGGGGYNEQFF. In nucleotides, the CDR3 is TGTGCCAGCAGCGTAGGCGGGGGCGGCTACAATGAGCAGTTCTTC.

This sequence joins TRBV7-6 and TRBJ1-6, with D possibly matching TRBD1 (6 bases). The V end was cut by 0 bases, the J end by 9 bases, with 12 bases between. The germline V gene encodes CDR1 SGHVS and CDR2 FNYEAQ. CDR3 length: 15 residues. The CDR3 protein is CASSLAQGGGSPLHF. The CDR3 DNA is TGTGCCAGCAGCTTAGCACAGGGAGGTGGTTCACCCCTCCACTTT.